This T cell receptor beta chain was captured by sequencing in a study of radiation and T cells in renal cell carcinoma. Study findings and constraints: Without pretreatment biopsies, baseline tumor clonotype presence was undetermined.

The repertoire was sequenced with immunoSEQ multiplex PCR; TCRdb's copy has only in-frame clones and lacks some. Among some 130,000 clones listed, roughly 77% were seen once. Time point indicated: blood 2 weeks post-SBRT. Described treatment: 15 Gy SBRT to primary tumor, nephrectomy 4 weeks later. Serial blood draws occurred at baseline and 2 and 4 weeks post-SBRT. Clear cell pathology was present in this patient's renal cell carcinoma. Trimming pared 5 bases from V and 4 bases from J, leaving 18 bases between. The length of the CDR3 is 15 residues. CDR1 and CDR2 from the germline V gene are SGHAT and FQNNGV. This clone was recorded a few times. Its cognate antigen is unknown.

This receptor was taken from a woman aged 55-69 years with renal cell carcinoma. Material: blood, obtained from a patient whose treatment included radiotherapy and nephrectomy. The rearrangement uses TRBV11-2 and TRBJ2-7, with a tentative D call TRBD2 (6 bases). CDR3 sequence: CASSPVRAAGYEQYF. The CDR3 DNA follows: TGTGCCAGCAGCCCCGTTCGGGCCGCGGGATACGAGCAGTACTTC.